These 11 T cell receptor beta chains were sequenced from one sample in a study of CD8+CD57+ T cells in acquired aplastic anemia listed by TCRdb under 2018. The run used an Illumina HiSeq 2000. Genomic DNA was used as template for profiling of TCR beta VDJ combinations and CDR3 sequences. TCRdb applied fastp at Q25 and MiXCR to the public reads, then kept only in-frame beta chains. Identical CDR3 proteins give one entry, which carries the most common genes and DNA. This sample comprises fewer than 250,000 distinct CDR3 sequences, about 53% of them detected only once. The ten largest clones add up to 16% of the sample. The specimen was sorted CD4+, CD8+, or CD8+CD57+ T cells (not recorded which) from PBMCs. Receptors were obtained from a human donor in good health, serving as a control.

A remark on this clonotype: The conserved phenylalanine or tryptophan is not found at the CDR3 terminus, so this likely reflects a read error. The DNA is left out, because the CDR3 cannot be placed on it with certainty; the CDR3 is given as TCRdb lists it. The chain couples TRBV24-1 to TRBJ2-6; TRBD1 is taken as the D call from the table, unchecked against the DNA. The CDR3 region is 9 residues in length, termini included. Per germline, CDR1 KGHDR and CDR2 SFDVKD. The CDR3 region is CATSESPGT.

This sequence joins TRBV7-3 and TRBJ1-6; D remains ambiguous. This CDR3 spans 12 amino acids. Germline assignment: CDR1 SGHTA and CDR2 FQGTGA. With 3 bases removed from V and 10 bases from J, the gap between germline ends came to 7 bases. The CDR3 nucleotides are TGTGCCAGCAGCTTTGGGCACTCACCCCTCCACTTT. Translated: CASSFGHSPLHF.

The chain joins TRBV2 to TRBJ1-4, with D unresolved. CDR3 length equals 15 residues. Between the trimmed V and J ends, which lost 0 bases and 1 base, there was a span of 6 bases. From germline, CDR1 is SNHLY and CDR2 FYNNEI. The CDR3 region has the DNA TGTGCCAGCAGTGAAGCGCAAGTAACTAATGAAAAACTGTTTTTT. Its protein is CASSEAQVTNEKLFF.

The chain combines TRBV7-3 with TRBJ2-4, with D uncertain. Germline V CDR1 and CDR2: SGHTA, FQGTGA. The CDR3 is made up of 13 amino acids. V lost 5 bases, J lost 8 bases, and 13 bases lay in between. The CDR3 region has the DNA TGTGCCAGCAGCCCGGTCCTACCCTACATTCAGTACTTC. This sequence encodes CASSPVLPYIQYF.

This clonotype was picked up many times. A much larger clone lies one base from this, so it may be a read error. The chain links TRBV15 to TRBJ1-6; tentatively, D is TRBD1 (5 bases). This CDR3 comprises 17 residues. V lost 1 base and J 9 bases, leaving 19 bases between the germline ends. Germline V gene data show CDR1 as LNHNV and CDR2 as YYDKDF (reference sequence). CDR3 amino acids: CATSRGPIKGMSSPLHF. The CDR3 nucleotides read TGTGCCACCAGCAGAGGACCAATAAAGGGGATGTCTTCACCCCTCCACTTT.

This clonotype was seen only a few times. The rearrangement links TRBV10-3 to TRBJ1-6; the D is unclear. The V gene's germline CDR1 is ENHRY and CDR2 SYGVKD. This CDR3 region has 13 residues. V was shortened by 0 bases and J by 9 bases, with 6 bases between the two germline ends. CDR3 residues: CAISESSGSPLHF. The CDR3 nucleotides are TGTGCCATCAGTGAGTCGAGCGGTTCACCCCTCCACTTT.

This clonotype was seen repeatedly, ten times or more. V usage is TRBV3-1 and J usage is TRBJ2-1; a weak D match, TRBD2 (6 bases). With 1 base removed from V and 6 bases from J, the gap between germline ends came to 10 bases. CDR1 and CDR2 from the germline V gene are LGHDT and YNNKEL (reference sequence). The CDR3 is 14 amino acids. The CDR3 reads CASSQVLAINEQFF. CDR3 nucleotides: TGTGCCAGCAGCCAAGTACTAGCTATCAATGAGCAGTTCTTC.

The chain combines TRBV15 with TRBJ2-1, with D possibly TRBD1 on 6 matching bases. CDR1 is LNHNV, CDR2 YYDKDF, per germline (reference sequence). The V and J ends lost 2 bases and 0 bases respectively, with 8 bases between them. The CDR3 runs 15 residues. CDR3 sequence reads: CATSRRDTSYNEQFF. In nucleotides, the CDR3 is TGTGCCACCAGCAGAAGGGACACCTCCTACAATGAGCAGTTCTTC.

The chain carries TRBV5-4 and TRBJ2-7; D is possibly TRBD1 or TRBD2 (5 bases each). Between the trimmed V and J ends, which lost 4 bases and 1 base, there was a span of 9 bases. In germline, CDR1 is SGHNT, CDR2 YYREEE (reference sequence). The CDR3 has 13 residues. In DNA form, the CDR3 reads TGTGCCAGCAGCCGAGGGGAGTCCTACGAGCAGTACGTC. Translating it yields CASSRGESYEQYV.

In this sample, this clonotype turned up many times. V is TRBV19 and J is TRBJ2-5; 7 bases match TRBD2. Germline V gene sequence: CDR1 LNHDA, CDR2 SQIVND (reference sequence). This CDR3 contains 16 residues. The V and J ends lost 3 bases and 5 bases, in that order; junction bases with no gene match: 12. CDR3 bases: TGTGCCAGTAGTATCCCCCGGGGCGGGGGAGGCGAGACCCAGTACTTC. This translates into CASSIPRGGGGETQYF.

The chain recombines TRBV3-1 with TRBJ2-7, with 12 bases fitting TRBD2. This CDR3 comprises 15 residues. CDR1 is LGHDT, CDR2 YNNKEL, per germline (reference sequence). V lost 1 base and J lost 6; bases outside the gene matches: 4. CDR3 residues: CASSQGPSGGGEQYF. The CDR3 DNA sequence: TGTGCCAGCAGCCAAGGGCCTAGCGGGGGGGGCGAGCAGTACTTC.